The 16 T cell receptor beta chains below all came from one sample that was sequenced in a study of cytomegalovirus exposure and HLA in healthy donors. PCR amplification relied on 60 Vbeta primers (plus 13 Jbeta primers). The protocol was immunoSEQ multiplex PCR, while the TCRdb copy is restricted to in-frame clones and leaves out a portion. This repertoire shows some 160,000 clones, 80% to 85% found once; its top ten account for approximately 2%. The sample consisted of PBMCs. The origin of the receptors is a man younger than 35 in good health and CMV-seronegative.

The chain has TRBV7-9 and TRBJ2-5; 14 positions match TRBD2. Germline V gene lookup returns CDR1 SEHNR and CDR2 FQNEAQ (reference sequence). CDR3 length equals 15 residues. V trimming: 3 bases; J trimming: 4 bases; junction bases outside the gene matches: 1. CDR3 protein: CASSFGLAGGETQYF. DNA for the CDR3: TGTGCCAGCAGCTTCGGACTAGCGGGAGGAGAGACCCAGTACTTC.

This clone occurred a few times. The CDR3 DNA follows: TGTGCCAGCAGTGACGGGCTAGCGGGTAACAATGAGCAGTTCTTC. Translated: CASSDGLAGNNEQFF. The genes are TRBV6-4 and TRBJ2-1, with 8 bases aligning to TRBD2. This CDR3 comprises 15 residues. The V and J ends lost 2 bases and 5 bases, in that order; junction bases with no gene match: 5. Germline V lookup: CDR1 MRHNA, CDR2 SNTAGT.

The J gene is TRBJ2-1, the V gene TRBV10-3, with 15 bases aligning to TRBD2. With 8 bases clipped from V and 7 bases from J, the junction kept 6 bases outside the gene matches. The CDR3 is made up of 15 amino acids. Looked up from germline, CDR1 is ENHRY and CDR2 is SYGVKD. DNA for the CDR3: TGTGCCATCTGGACTAGCGGGAGGGCAGGGAATGAGCAGTTCTTC. Encoded protein: CAIWTSGRAGNEQFF.

This clone has more than one count but fewer than ten. The chain uses TRBV19 and TRBJ1-1; D remains ambiguous. CDR3 length: 13 amino acids. Germline lookup yields CDR1 LNHDA and CDR2 SQIVND (reference sequence). Trimming removed 3 bases from V and 2 bases from J, with 7 bases in between. Here the CDR3 reads CASSIVPNTEAFF. The CDR3, as DNA: TGTGCCAGTAGTATCGTCCCCAACACTGAAGCTTTCTTT.

The chain is built from TRBV19 and TRBJ2-2; D is ambiguous. Trimming pared 7 bases from V and 4 bases from J, leaving 4 bases between. The germline V gene has CDR1 LNHDA and CDR2 SQIVND (reference sequence). The CDR3 has 11 amino acids. The CDR3, as DNA: TGTGCCAGTACCAGCACCGGGGAGCTGTTTTTT. Protein sequence: CASTSTGELFF.

The genes are TRBV5-6 and TRBJ2-5; a weak D match, TRBD1 (5 bases). Trimming removed 4 bases from V and 0 bases from J, with 13 bases in between. The CDR3 length is 15 residues. The germline V gene encodes CDR1 SGHDT and CDR2 YYEEEE. The CDR3 sequence: CASSRQQNHQETQYF. CDR3 bases: TGTGCCAGCAGCCGACAGCAGAACCACCAAGAGACCCAGTACTTC.

The V call is TRBV21-1, the J call TRBJ1-2. TRBV21-1 is deemed a pseudogene. The CDR3 is made up of 13 amino acids. CDR3 nucleotides: TGTGCCACCGGGCGGGGGGGGCTCTATGGCTACACCTTC. It codes for CATGRGGLYGYTF.

The chain carries TRBV10-1 and TRBJ2-6, with 9 bases fitting TRBD2. This CDR3 spans 18 amino acids. With V trimmed by 6 bases and J by 0 bases, 9 bases remained unmatched. The germline V gene has CDR1 WNHNN and CDR2 SYGVQD (reference sequence). CDR3 region: CASRISSGVISGANVLTF. CDR3 bases: TGCGCCAGCAGGATCTCTAGCGGGGTTATCTCTGGGGCCAACGTCCTGACTTTC.

This clone came up a few times. The gene calls are TRBV5-1 and TRBJ2-5; 7 nucleotides match TRBD1. V lost 3 bases to trimming and J lost 1 base; unmatched junction nucleotides: 3. Looked up from germline, CDR1 is SGHRS and CDR2 is YFSETQ. The CDR3 totals 14 residues. The CDR3 sequence: CASSWDSRQETQYF. The CDR3 DNA reads TGCGCCAGCAGCTGGGACAGTCGCCAAGAGACCCAGTACTTC.

This clone was counted a few times. The chain joins TRBV5-1 to TRBJ1-4, with D possibly being TRBD1 (6 bases). Germline-derived CDR1 and CDR2 are SGHRS and YFSETQ. V lost 5 bases and J 5 bases, leaving 16 bases between the germline ends. The CDR3 extends over 15 amino acids. CDR3 sequence: CASRETGRGNEKLFF. The CDR3, as DNA: TGCGCCAGCAGAGAAACAGGGAGGGGAAATGAAAAACTGTTTTTT.

The chain has TRBV7-3 and TRBJ2-2, with TRBD1 identical over 7 bases. The germline CDR1 and CDR2 sequences are SGHTA and FQGTGA. CDR3 length: 16 residues. After removal of 5 bases from V and 1 base from J, the junction contained 7 bases not matched to a gene. The DNA of the CDR3 is TGTGCCAGCAGCCAAGGACGGACAGGGAACACCGGGGAGCTGTTTTTT. This encodes CASSQGRTGNTGELFF.

This clone was counted between two and nine times. The chain employs TRBV19 and TRBJ1-1, with TRBD1 matching over 9 bases. Trimming at V came to 5 bases and at J to 1 base, leaving 2 bases not matched to a gene. CDR3 length: 14 amino acids. The V gene's germline CDR1 is LNHDA and CDR2 SQIVND (reference sequence). Here the CDR3 reads CASSDRGSNTEAFF. In DNA form, the CDR3 reads TGTGCCAGTAGTGACAGGGGGTCGAACACTGAAGCTTTCTTT. Drawing the rest from reference TRBV19 and TRBJ1-1, the complete variable domain is DGGITQSPKYLFRKEGQNVTLSCEQNLNHDAMYWYRQDPGQGLRLIYYSQIVNDFQKGDIAEGYSVSREKKESFPLTVTSAQKNPTAFYLCASSDRGSNTEAFFGQGTRLTVV.

The V gene is TRBV6-1, the J gene TRBJ1-5; 9 positions match TRBD1. Trimming took 6 bases from V and 6 from J; bases not matched to a gene: 9. CDR1 and CDR2 (germline): MNHNS, SASEGT. The CDR3 length is 15 residues. The CDR3 bases are TGTGCCAGCAGCGGAGACAGGGGGTTTGGTCAGCCCCAGCATTTT. This encodes CASSGDRGFGQPQHF.

This clone has more than one count but fewer than ten. The gene calls are TRBV14 and TRBJ1-2; 7 positions agree with TRBD1. V trimming: 5 bases; J trimming: 4 bases; junction bases outside the gene matches: 4. CDR3 length equals 13 residues. Per the germline V gene, CDR1 is SGHDN and CDR2 is FVKESK. CDR3 residues: CASSSGQLYGYTF. Here the CDR3 DNA reads TGTGCCAGCAGCTCGGGACAGCTCTATGGCTACACCTTC.

The CDR3 DNA is TGTGCCAGCACCCGGGGGGTCGGGCAGTTCTTC. Translating gives CASTRGVGQFF. The rearrangement uses TRBV2 and TRBJ2-1, with TRBD2 identical over 7 bases. J was trimmed by 12 bases and V by 7 bases; bases with no gene match: 6. The CDR3 has 11 residues. Germline V CDR1 and CDR2: SNHLY, FYNNEI.

V and J are TRBV9 and TRBJ1-1, with D possibly being TRBD1 (5 bases). The CDR3 is 13 amino acids. V lost 4 bases to trimming and J lost 5 bases, with 12 bases between them. From germline, CDR1 is SGDLS and CDR2 YYNGEE. The CDR3 loop reads CASSLSGGTEAFF. The CDR3 DNA is TGTGCCAGCAGCCTCTCGGGGGGGACTGAAGCTTTCTTT.